This T cell receptor (beta chain) was retrieved from a study of a mutant IDH1 vaccine in newly diagnosed glioma. Study at large: Vaccines were first given 4-6 weeks after radiotherapy alone, or with temozolomide cycles. Earlier therapy was either radiotherapy, temozolomide, or both, and most got both.

Regarding the study as a whole: Top peripheral T cell clonotype shifts appeared unrelated to pseudoprogression. Patients showed vaccine-induced immune responses at a rate of under 95%.

Time point meaning: week 23, last vaccination. Alongside topical imiquimod, each dose of vaccine comprised 300 ug of mutant IDH1 20-mer peptide. Measured with immunoSEQ multiplex PCR; TCRdb has only the in-frame clones, and not every one. The table has 65,000 or so clones, approximately 81% seen once. Per germline, CDR1 MNHEY and CDR2 SVGAGI. The CDR3 runs to 16 residues. Germline trimming cut 0 bases from V and 9 bases from J; bases unmatched to any gene: 6. In the case of this clone: Its target is unknown.

The V and J genes are TRBV6-5 and TRBJ1-6, with TRBD1 matching 9 bases. This receptor was taken from a young man with glioma. Sequences were derived from PBMCs, sampled from a glioma patient whose treatment included an IDH1 peptide vaccine. CDR3 in DNA: TGTGCCAGCAGTTACTCGACGGGACAGGGCGTTTCACCCCTCCACTTT. Residues: CASSYSTGQGVSPLHF.